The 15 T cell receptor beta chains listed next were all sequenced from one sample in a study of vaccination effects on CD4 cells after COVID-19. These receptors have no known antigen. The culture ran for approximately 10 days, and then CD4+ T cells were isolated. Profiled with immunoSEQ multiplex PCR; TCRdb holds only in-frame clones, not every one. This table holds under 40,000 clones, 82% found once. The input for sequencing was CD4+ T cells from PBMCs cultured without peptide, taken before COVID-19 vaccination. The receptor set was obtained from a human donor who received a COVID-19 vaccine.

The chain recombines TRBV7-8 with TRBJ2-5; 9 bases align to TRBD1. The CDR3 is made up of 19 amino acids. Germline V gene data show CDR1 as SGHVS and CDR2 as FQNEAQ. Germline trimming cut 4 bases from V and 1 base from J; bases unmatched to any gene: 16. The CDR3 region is CASSYRGRFVPSRQETQYF. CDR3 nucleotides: TGTGCCAGCAGCTACAGGGGGCGGTTTGTGCCTTCGCGCCAAGAGACCCAGTACTTC.

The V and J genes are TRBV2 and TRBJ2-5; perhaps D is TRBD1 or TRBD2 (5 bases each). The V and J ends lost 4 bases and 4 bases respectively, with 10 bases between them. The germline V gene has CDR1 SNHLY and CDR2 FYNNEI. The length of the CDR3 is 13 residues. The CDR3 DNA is TGTGCCAGCAGTGTTACGGGGCCAGAGACCCAGTACTTC. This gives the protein CASSVTGPETQYF.

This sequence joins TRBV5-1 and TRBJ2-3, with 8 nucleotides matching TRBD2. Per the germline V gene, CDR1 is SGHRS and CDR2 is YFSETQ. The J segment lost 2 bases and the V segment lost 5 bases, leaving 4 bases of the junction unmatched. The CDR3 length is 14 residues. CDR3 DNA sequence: TGCGCCAGCAGTGAGCGGGGGTTCACAGATACGCAGTATTTT. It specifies CASSERGFTDTQYF.

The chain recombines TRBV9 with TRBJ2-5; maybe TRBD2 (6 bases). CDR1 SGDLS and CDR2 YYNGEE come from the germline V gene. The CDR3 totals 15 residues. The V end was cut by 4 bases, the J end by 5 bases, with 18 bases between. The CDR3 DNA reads TGTGCCAGCAGCCCGACCGGGACTTCCCTGGAGACCCAGTACTTC. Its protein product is CASSPTGTSLETQYF.

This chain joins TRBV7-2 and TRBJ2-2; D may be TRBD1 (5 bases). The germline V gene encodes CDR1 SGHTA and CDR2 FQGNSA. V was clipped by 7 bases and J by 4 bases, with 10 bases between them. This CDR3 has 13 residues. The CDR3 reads CASILGVTGELFF. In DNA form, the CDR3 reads TGTGCCAGCATCCTAGGGGTCACCGGGGAGCTGTTTTTT.

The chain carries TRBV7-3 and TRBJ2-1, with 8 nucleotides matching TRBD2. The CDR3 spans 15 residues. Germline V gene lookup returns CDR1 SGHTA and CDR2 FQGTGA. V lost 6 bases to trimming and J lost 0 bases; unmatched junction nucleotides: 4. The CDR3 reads CASSPSGGSYNEQFF. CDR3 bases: TGTGCCAGCAGTCCAAGCGGGGGCTCCTACAATGAGCAGTTCTTC.

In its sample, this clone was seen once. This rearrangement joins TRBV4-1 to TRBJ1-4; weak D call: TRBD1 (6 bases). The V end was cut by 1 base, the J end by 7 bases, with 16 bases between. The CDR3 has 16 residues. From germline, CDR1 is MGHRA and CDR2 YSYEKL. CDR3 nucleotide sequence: TGCGCCAGCAGCCAAGTATACAGGGAGAGAGGTGAAAAACTGTTTTTT. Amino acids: CASSQVYRERGEKLFF.

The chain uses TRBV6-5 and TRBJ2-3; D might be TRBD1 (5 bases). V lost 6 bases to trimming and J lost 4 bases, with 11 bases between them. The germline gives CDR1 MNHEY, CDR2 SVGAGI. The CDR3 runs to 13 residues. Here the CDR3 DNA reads TGTGCCAGCAGCCGTACCAGGGCAGATACGCAGTATTTT. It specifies CASSRTRADTQYF.

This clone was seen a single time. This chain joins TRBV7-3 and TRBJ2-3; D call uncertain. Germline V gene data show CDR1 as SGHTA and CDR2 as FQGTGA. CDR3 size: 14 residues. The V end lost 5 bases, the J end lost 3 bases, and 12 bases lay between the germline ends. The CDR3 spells CASSPETRTDTQYF. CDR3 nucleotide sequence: TGTGCCAGCAGCCCCGAGACCCGAACAGATACGCAGTATTTT.

Here the CDR3 DNA reads TGTGCCAGCAGTGAATACAGAGTAAACACCGGGGAGCTGTTTTTT. As protein: CASSEYRVNTGELFF. The J gene is TRBJ2-2, the V gene TRBV6-1, with D hard to call. Germline CDR1 and CDR2: MNHNS and SASEGT. Trimming cost V 2 bases and J 2 bases, with 9 bases left between them. The length of the CDR3 is 15 residues.

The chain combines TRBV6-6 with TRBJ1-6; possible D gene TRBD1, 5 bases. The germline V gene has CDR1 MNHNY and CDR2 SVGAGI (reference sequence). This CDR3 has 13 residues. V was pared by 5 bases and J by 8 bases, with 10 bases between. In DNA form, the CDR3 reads TGTGCCAGCAGTGGCTGGGGGGATTCACCCCTCCACTTT. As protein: CASSGWGDSPLHF.

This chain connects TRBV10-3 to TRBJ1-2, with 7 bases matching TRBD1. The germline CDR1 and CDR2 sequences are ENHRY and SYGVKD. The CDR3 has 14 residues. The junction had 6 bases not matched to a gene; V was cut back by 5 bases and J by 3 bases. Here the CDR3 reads CAISSTTGDYGYTF. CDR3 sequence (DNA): TGTGCCATCAGTTCAACTACAGGGGACTATGGCTACACCTTC.

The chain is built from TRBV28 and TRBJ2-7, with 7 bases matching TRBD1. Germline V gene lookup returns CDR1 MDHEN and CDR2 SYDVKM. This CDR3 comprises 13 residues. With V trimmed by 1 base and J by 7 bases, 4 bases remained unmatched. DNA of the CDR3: TGTGCCAGCAGTTTATCGACAGGGCTTGAGCAGTACGTC. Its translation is CASSLSTGLEQYV.

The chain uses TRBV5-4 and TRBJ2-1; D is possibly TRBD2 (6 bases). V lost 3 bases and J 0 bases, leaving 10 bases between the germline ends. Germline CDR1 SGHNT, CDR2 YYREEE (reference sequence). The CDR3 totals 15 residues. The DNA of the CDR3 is TGTGCCAGCAGCTACCCCGGGGGCTCCTACAATGAGCAGTTCTTC. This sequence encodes CASSYPGGSYNEQFF. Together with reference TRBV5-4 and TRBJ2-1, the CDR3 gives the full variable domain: ETGVTQSPTHLIKTRGQQVTLRCSSQSGHNTVSWYQQALGQGPQFIFQYYREEENGRGNFPPRFSGLQFPNYSSELNVNALELDDSALYLCASSYPGGSYNEQFFGPGTRLTVL.

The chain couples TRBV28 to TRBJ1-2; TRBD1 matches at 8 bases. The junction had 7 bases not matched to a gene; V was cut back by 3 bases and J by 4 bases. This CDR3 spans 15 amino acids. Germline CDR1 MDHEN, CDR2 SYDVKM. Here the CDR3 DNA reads TGTGCCAGCAGTTTCGGGACAGGAGCCCTCTATGGCTACACCTTC. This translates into CASSFGTGALYGYTF.